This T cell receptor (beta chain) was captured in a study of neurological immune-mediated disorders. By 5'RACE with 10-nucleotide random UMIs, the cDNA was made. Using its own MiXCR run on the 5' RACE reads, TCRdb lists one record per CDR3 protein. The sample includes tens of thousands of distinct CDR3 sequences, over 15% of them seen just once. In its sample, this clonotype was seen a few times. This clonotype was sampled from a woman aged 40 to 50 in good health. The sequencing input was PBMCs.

The chain's CDR3 is CASVSKRGGTYEQYF. As DNA, the CDR3 is TGTGCCAGCGTATCTAAGCGGGGTGGGACCTACGAGCAGTACTTC. The genes are TRBV6-5 and TRBJ2-7; 7 bases match TRBD2. J lost 2 bases, V lost 8 bases, and 12 bases had no gene match. CDR1 is MNHEY, CDR2 SVGAGI, per germline. The CDR3 totals 15 residues.